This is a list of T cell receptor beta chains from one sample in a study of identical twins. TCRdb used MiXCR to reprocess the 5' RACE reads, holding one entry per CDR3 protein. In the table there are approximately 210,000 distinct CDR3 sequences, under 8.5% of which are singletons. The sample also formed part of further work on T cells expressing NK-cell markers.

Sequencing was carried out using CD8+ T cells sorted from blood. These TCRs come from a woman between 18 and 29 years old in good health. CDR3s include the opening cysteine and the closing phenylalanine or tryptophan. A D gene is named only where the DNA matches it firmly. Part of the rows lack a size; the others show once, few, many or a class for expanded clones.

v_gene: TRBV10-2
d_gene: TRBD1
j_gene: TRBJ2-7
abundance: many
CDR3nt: TGCGCCAGCCGAGACACAGGGGCCGGGGACGAGCAGTACTTC
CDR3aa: CASRDTGAGDEQYF

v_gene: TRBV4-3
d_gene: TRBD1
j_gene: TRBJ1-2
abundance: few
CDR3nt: TGCGCCAGCAGCCAAGACGACAGGGGCGTCAACTATGGCTACACCTTC
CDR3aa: CASSQDDRGVNYGYTF

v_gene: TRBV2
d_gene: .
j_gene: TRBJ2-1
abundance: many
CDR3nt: TGTGCCAGCAGTGGATCAGACTGGGGTGAGCAGTTCTTC
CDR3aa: CASSGSDWGEQFF

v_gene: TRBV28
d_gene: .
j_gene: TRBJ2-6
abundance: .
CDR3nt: TGTGCCATGGGCCCCGGGCTTTCCTCTGGGGCCAACGTCCTGACTTTC
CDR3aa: CAMGPGLSSGANVLTF

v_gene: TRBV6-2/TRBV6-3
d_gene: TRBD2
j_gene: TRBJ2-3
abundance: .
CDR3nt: TGTGCCAGCAGTTCCCTGACTAGCGGGAGTTCAGAAGATACGCAGTATTTT
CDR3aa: CASSSLTSGSSEDTQYF

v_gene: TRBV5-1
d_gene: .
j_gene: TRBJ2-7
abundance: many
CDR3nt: TGCGCCAGCAAGGGCGTCGACGAGCAGTACTTC
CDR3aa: CASKGVDEQYF

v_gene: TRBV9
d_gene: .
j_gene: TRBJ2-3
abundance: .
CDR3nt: TGTGCCAGCAGCGTACGGCTGGGCACAGATACGCAGTATTTT
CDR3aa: CASSVRLGTDTQYF

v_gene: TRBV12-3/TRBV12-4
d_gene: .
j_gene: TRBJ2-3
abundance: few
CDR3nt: TGTGCCAGCTCTCCCTTGGTAACGCAGTATTTT
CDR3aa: CASSPLVTQYF

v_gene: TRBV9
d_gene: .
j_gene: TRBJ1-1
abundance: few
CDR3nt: TGTGCCAGCAGCCCCCACGGACAGGAAGCTTTCTTT
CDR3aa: CASSPHGQEAFF

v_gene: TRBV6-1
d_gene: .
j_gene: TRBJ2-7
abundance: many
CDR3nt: TGTGCCAGCAGCGGGTCCTCCTCCTACGAGCAGTACTTC
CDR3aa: CASSGSSSYEQYF

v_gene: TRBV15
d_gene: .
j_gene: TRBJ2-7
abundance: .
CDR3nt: TGTGCCACCAGCGGGAGAGGGGGGGCTTACGAGCAGTACTTC
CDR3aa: CATSGRGGAYEQYF

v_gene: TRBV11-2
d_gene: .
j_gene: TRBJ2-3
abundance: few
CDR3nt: TGTGCCAGCAACGGACTCCAGGCAGATACGCAGTATTTT
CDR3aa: CASNGLQADTQYF

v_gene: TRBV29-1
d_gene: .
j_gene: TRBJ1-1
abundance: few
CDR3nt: TGCAGCGCCCGGGGCAGGTCGACGGGAGAAGCTTTCTTT
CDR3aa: CSARGRSTGEAFF

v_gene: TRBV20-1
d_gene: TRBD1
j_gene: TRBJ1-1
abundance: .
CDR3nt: TGCAGTGCTAGTCACAGGGGGCTGGGGGGCACTGAAGCTTTCTTT
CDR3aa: CSASHRGLGGTEAFF

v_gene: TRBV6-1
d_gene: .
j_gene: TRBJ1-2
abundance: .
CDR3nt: TGTGCCATCAGTGAAGCGAGGAGGGAGGGCTACACCTTC
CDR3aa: CAISEARREGYTF

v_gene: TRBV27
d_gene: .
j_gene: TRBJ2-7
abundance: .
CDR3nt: TGTGCCAGCAGTTTATCCACAGGGTCCCGGTACGAGCAGTACTTC
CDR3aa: CASSLSTGSRYEQYF

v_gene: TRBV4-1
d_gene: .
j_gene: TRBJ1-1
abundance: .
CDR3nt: TGCGCCAGCAGCCGTTCGACAGGGAACACTGAAGCTTTCTTT
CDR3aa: CASSRSTGNTEAFF

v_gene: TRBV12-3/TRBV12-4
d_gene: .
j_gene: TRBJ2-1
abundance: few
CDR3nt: TGTGCCAGCACCCCGAGGTGGGGATCGCCCTACAATGAGCAGTTCTTC
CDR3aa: CASTPRWGSPYNEQFF

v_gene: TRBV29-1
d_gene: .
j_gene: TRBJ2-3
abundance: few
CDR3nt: TGCAGCGTTGAAGTTCGGGGATCCCGGGCCACAGATACGCAGTATTTT
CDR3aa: CSVEVRGSRATDTQYF

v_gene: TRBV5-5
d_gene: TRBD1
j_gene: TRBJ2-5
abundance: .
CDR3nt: TGTGCCAGCACCGAGGGACAGGGCCAAGAGACCCAGTACTTC
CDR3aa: CASTEGQGQETQYF

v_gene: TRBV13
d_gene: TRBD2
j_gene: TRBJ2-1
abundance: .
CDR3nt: TGTGCCAGCAGCCATGCGGGACTAGGTCTAAATGAGCAGTTCTTC
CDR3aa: CASSHAGLGLNEQFF

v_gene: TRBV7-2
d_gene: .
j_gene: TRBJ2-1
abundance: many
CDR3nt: TGTGCCAGCAGCTTAGTGTCACTTGAGCAGTTCTTC
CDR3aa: CASSLVSLEQFF

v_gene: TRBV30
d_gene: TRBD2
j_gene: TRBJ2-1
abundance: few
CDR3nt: TGTGCCTGGAGTAAACTAGCGGGAGTGACCTACAATGAGCAGTTCTTC
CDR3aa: CAWSKLAGVTYNEQFF

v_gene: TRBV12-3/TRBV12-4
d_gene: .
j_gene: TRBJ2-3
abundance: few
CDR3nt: TGTGCCAGCAGTTTAGGTGCACTTCTCCAGTATTTT
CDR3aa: CASSLGALLQYF

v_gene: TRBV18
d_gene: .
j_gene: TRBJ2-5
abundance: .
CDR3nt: TGTGCCAGCTCACCATGGACAGACCAAGAGACCCAGTACTTC
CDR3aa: CASSPWTDQETQYF

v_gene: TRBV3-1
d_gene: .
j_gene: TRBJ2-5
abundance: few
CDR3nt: TGTGCCAGCAGCCAAGGGTTAGGCGGCCAAGAGACCCAGTACTTC
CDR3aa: CASSQGLGGQETQYF

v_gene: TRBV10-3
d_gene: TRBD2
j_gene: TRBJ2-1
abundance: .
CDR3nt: TGTGCCATCAGTGGGAAGGGAGCGGGACCAAGCTCCTACAATGAGCAGTTCTTC
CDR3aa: CAISGKGAGPSSYNEQFF

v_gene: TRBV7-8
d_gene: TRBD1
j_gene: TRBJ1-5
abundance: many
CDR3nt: TGTGCCAGCAGCCGGACAGGGAATCAGCCCCAGCATTTT
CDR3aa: CASSRTGNQPQHF

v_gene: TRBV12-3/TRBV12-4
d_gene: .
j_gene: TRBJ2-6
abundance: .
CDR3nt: TGTGCCATCAGTCCCGAAGGGGGGAGCGGTCCTGGGGCCAACGTCCTGACTTTC
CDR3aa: CAISPEGGSGPGANVLTF

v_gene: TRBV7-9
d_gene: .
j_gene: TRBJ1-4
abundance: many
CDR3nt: TGTGCCAGCAGCTTTGGGACGGCTAATGAAAAACTGTTTTTT
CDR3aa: CASSFGTANEKLFF

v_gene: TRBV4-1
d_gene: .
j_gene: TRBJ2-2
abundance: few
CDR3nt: TGCGCCAGCAGCCAAGATAGGACCCCGAACACCGGGGAGCTGTTTTTT
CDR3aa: CASSQDRTPNTGELFF

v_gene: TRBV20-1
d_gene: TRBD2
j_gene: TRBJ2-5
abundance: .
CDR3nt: TGCAGTGCTAGGCCTTTGCTAGCGGGGGGCCAAGAGACCCAGTACTTC
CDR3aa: CSARPLLAGGQETQYF

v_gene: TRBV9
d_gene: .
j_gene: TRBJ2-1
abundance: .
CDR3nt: TGTGCCAGCAGCGTAGGAAGGGGGGGGCCCTACGGGGAGCAGTTCTTC
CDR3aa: CASSVGRGGPYGEQFF

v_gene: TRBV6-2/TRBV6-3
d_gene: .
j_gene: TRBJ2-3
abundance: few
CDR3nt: TGTGCCAGCAGTGGCCTAACAGATACGCAGTATTTT
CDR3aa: CASSGLTDTQYF

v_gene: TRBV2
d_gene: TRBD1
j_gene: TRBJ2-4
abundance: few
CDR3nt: TGTGCCAGTCGGGACAGAAACATTCAGTACTTC
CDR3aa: CASRDRNIQYF

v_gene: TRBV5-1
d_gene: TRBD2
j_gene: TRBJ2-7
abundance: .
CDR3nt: TGCGCCAGCAGCTCGACTAGCGGAACCTACGAGCAGTACTTC
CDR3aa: CASSSTSGTYEQYF

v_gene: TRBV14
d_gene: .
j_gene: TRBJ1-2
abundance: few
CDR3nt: TGTGCCAGCAGCCTATTCGACAGCTATGGCTACACCTTC
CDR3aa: CASSLFDSYGYTF

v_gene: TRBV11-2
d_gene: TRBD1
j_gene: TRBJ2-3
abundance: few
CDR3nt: TGTGCCAGCGGAGACAGGGGCGAAGGTGAACATACGCAGTATTTT
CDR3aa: CASGDRGEGEHTQYF

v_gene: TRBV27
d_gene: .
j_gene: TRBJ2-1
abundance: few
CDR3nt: TGTGCCAGCAGTGTAGGACCATACAATGAGCAGTTCTTC
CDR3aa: CASSVGPYNEQFF

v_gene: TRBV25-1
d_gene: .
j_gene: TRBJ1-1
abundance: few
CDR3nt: TGTGCCAGCAGTGACCAGGGCAGGTTCATGAACACTGAAGCTTTCTTT
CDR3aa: CASSDQGRFMNTEAFF

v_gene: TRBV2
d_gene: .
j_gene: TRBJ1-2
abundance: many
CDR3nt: TGTGCCAGCAGGGAATATGGCTACACCTTC
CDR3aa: CASREYGYTF

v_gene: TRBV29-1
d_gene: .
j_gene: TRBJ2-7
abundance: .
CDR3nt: TGCAGCGTTGAAGGTGGCAGGGACTACGAGCAGTACTTC
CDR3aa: CSVEGGRDYEQYF

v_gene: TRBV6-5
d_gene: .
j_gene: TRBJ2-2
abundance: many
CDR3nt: TGTGCCAGCAGTTACTCGGGGGAGCCCGTTCCCGGGGAGCTGTTTTTT
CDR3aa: CASSYSGEPVPGELFF

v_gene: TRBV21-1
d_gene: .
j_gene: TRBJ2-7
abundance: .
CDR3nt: TGTGCCAGCAGCAAAGAGGGTAGGGGCTCGGACTACGAGCAGTACTTC
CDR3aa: CASSKEGRGSDYEQYF

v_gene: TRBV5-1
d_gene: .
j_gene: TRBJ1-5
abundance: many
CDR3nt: TGCGCCAGCAGCCCTGAGGCCGGAGGGCTGGGCCAGCATTTT
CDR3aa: CASSPEAGGLGQHF

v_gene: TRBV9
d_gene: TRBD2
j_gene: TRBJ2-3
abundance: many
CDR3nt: TGTGCCAGCAGCGTAGCTCGAGCGGGGAGCACAGATACGCAGTATTTT
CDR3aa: CASSVARAGSTDTQYF

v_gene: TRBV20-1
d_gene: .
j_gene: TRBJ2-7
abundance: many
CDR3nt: TGCAGTGCTAGAGATAGGTACTCCTACGAGCAGTACTTC
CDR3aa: CSARDRYSYEQYF

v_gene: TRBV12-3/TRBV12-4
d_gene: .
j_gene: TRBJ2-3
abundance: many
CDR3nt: TGTGCCAGCTGGGGGGGGCGCACAGATACGCAGTATTTT
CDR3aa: CASWGGRTDTQYF